The 30 T cell receptor beta chains in this list originate from one sample, sequenced in a study of blood T cell repertoires in COVID-19. Assay: immunoSEQ multiplex PCR; the TCRdb copy retains only in-frame clones and omits some. The sample holds 65,000 to 90,000 clones; 80% to 90% are singletons and the top ten take roughly a tenth. The material sequenced was peripheral blood. All receptors come from a woman younger than 30 with acute or convalescent COVID-19.

V usage is TRBV4-2 and J usage is TRBJ2-7; 8 positions match TRBD2. From germline, CDR1 is LGHNA and CDR2 YNFKEQ. CDR3 length equals 15 residues. The V and J ends lost 2 bases and 0 bases, in that order; junction bases with no gene match: 3. The CDR3: CASSQQAGDSYEQYF. The CDR3 bases are TGTGCCAGCAGCCAACAAGCGGGGGACTCCTACGAGCAGTACTTC.

This chain uses TRBV5-4 with TRBJ2-3; D is perhaps TRBD2 (6 bases). This CDR3 spans 15 amino acids. V was trimmed by 4 bases and J by 3 bases, leaving 15 bases between them. Per germline, CDR1 SGHNT and CDR2 YYREEE (reference sequence). The CDR3 DNA is TGTGCCAGCAGCCCCACGGTCGGGGGAACAGATACGCAGTATTTT. This encodes CASSPTVGGTDTQYF.

This chain uses TRBV30 with TRBJ2-7; 16 bases fit TRBD2. The ends lost 4 bases at V and 5 bases at J; junction bases unmatched: 14. There are 18 residues in the CDR3. Per the germline V gene, CDR1 is GTSNPN and CDR2 is SVGIG (reference sequence). CDR3 loop: CAWTPWGLAGGGEDEQYF. CDR3 coding DNA: TGTGCCTGGACCCCATGGGGACTAGCGGGGGGGGGAGAAGACGAGCAGTACTTC.

The chain uses TRBV3-1 (or the pseudogene TRBV3-2) and TRBJ2-3; D gene unclear. The CDR3 consists of 17 residues. Germline CDR1 LGHDT, CDR2 YNNKEL (reference sequence). The ends were cut back, 5 bases at V and 5 bases at J, with 23 bases in the middle. Here the CDR3 reads CASSNRYPIYMQDTQYF. The CDR3 DNA reads as TGTGCCAGCAGCAATAGATATCCCATTTATATGCAAGATACGCAGTATTTT.

V usage is TRBV11-2 and J usage is TRBJ1-6; D is unclear. Germline assignment: CDR1 SGHAT and CDR2 FQNNGV. The CDR3 contains 13 residues. V lost 0 bases to trimming and J lost 9 bases, with 6 bases between them. CDR3: CASSLERVSPLHF. The DNA for the CDR3 is TGTGCCAGCAGCTTAGAGAGGGTTTCACCCCTCCACTTT. Drawing the rest from reference TRBV11-2 and TRBJ1-6, the complete variable domain is EAGVAQSPRYKIIEKRQSVAFWCNPISGHATLYWYQQILGQGPKLLIQFQNNGVVDDSQLPKDRFSAERLKGVDSTLKIQPAKLEDSAVYLCASSLERVSPLHFGNGTRLTVT.

This chain uses TRBV6-4 with TRBJ2-3; D possibly corresponds to TRBD2 (6 bases). The CDR3 is made up of 14 amino acids. Germline V gives CDR1 MRHNA, CDR2 SNTAGT. Trimming took off 5 bases at V and 2 bases at J, with 11 bases between the two ends. In DNA form, the CDR3 reads TGTGCCAGCAGTAGGGACTCAACCACAGATACGCAGTATTTT. It translates to CASSRDSTTDTQYF.

This chain links TRBV5-1 with TRBJ2-5; 9 bases agree with TRBD1. The CDR3 extends over 16 amino acids. From germline, CDR1 is SGHRS and CDR2 YFSETQ. J lost 3 bases, V lost 6 bases, and 12 bases had no gene match. CDR3 amino acids: CASTGTGLLVKETQYF. The CDR3 DNA follows: TGCGCCAGCACTGGGACAGGGCTGCTAGTCAAAGAGACCCAGTACTTC.

This clone was detected a few times. J is TRBJ1-3 and V is TRBV30; weak D call: TRBD1 (6 bases). With 0 bases removed from V and 0 bases from J, the gap between germline ends came to 9 bases. CDR3 length: 15 residues. Germline V lookup: CDR1 GTSNPN, CDR2 SVGIG (reference sequence). CDR3 residues: CAWSVLGASGNTIYF. CDR3 DNA: TGTGCCTGGAGTGTATTGGGGGCCTCTGGAAACACCATATATTTT.

The rearrangement links TRBV6-1 to TRBJ2-3, with 11 bases lining up with TRBD2. The V segment lost 2 bases and the J segment 4 bases; nucleotides outside the gene matches: 2. Germline CDR1 is MNHNS and CDR2 is SASEGT. There are 15 residues in the CDR3. CDR3 sequence: CASSELAGGPDTQYF. DNA of the CDR3: TGTGCCAGCAGTGAATTAGCGGGGGGGCCAGATACGCAGTATTTT.

The V gene is TRBV18, the J gene TRBJ1-3, with D possibly matching TRBD1 (5 bases). This CDR3 contains 14 residues. Germline CDR1 reads KGHSH; CDR2 reads LQKENI. V lost 6 bases and J 1 base, leaving 10 bases between the germline ends. The CDR3 nucleotides read TGTGCCAGCTCCCCCCAGGGATCTGGAAACACCATATATTTT. Translation: CASSPQGSGNTIYF.

The CDR3 reads CASSLDGGHYGYTF. CDR3 nucleotide sequence: TGTGCCAGCAGTCTAGACGGGGGACACTATGGCTACACCTTC. The V gene is TRBV6-5, the J gene TRBJ1-2, with D perhaps matching TRBD1 (5 bases). Germline assignment: CDR1 MNHEY and CDR2 SVGAGI. Trimming took 5 bases from V and 3 from J, leaving 13 bases between them. The CDR3 covers 14 residues.

This rearrangement joins TRBV5-1 to TRBJ1-4; D remains ambiguous. The V gene lost 0 bases and the J gene lost 5 bases, with 11 bases spanning the gap. Germline CDR1 is SGHRS and CDR2 is YFSETQ. This CDR3 has 15 residues. Here the CDR3 DNA reads TGCGCCAGCAGCTTGGGAGTGGCGGAAAATGAAAAACTGTTTTTT. This sequence encodes CASSLGVAENEKLFF.

The J gene is TRBJ2-2, the V gene TRBV18; maybe TRBD2 (6 bases). V was shortened by 5 bases and J by 1 base, with 11 bases between the two germline ends. In germline, CDR1 is KGHSH, CDR2 LQKENI. CDR3 size: 15 residues. The CDR3 DNA follows: TGTGCCAGCTCAAGCATTAGCGGGAACACCGGGGAGCTGTTTTTT. Protein: CASSSISGNTGELFF.

The chain joins TRBV6-2 or TRBV6-3 to TRBJ2-5; tentatively, D is TRBD1 (6 bases). Germline loops: CDR1 MNHEY, CDR2 SVGEGT. V lost 6 bases, J lost 3 bases, and 20 bases lay in between. This CDR3 is 16 amino acids long. In DNA, the CDR3 is TGTGCCAGCAGCCGGACTCGATTACAGGGTAAAGAGACCCAGTACTTC. Protein sequence: CASSRTRLQGKETQYF.

The gene calls are TRBV11-2 and TRBJ2-2, with D perhaps matching TRBD2 (6 bases). There are 16 residues in the CDR3. Germline loops: CDR1 SGHAT, CDR2 FQNNGV. Trimming removed 4 bases at V and 4 bases at J, with 16 bases between. CDR3 region: CASSYLGSHGTGELFF. The DNA of the CDR3 is TGTGCCAGCAGCTACCTCGGGAGCCACGGCACCGGGGAGCTGTTTTTT.

V usage is TRBV7-9 and J usage is TRBJ2-2; 7 bases map to TRBD1. Germline lookup yields CDR1 SEHNR and CDR2 FQNEAQ (reference sequence). V lost 6 bases and J lost 1; bases outside the gene matches: 11. There are 17 residues in the CDR3. The CDR3 protein is CASSYARQGGNTGELFF. CDR3 sequence (DNA): TGTGCCAGCAGTTATGCCCGACAGGGCGGGAACACCGGGGAGCTGTTTTTT.

The genes are TRBV5-4 and TRBJ2-1; 9 bases line up with TRBD2. The germline gives CDR1 SGHNT, CDR2 YYREEE (reference sequence). The CDR3 contains 17 residues. The trim removed 3 bases at V and 6 bases at J, leaving 13 bases unmatched. DNA of the CDR3: TGTGCCAGCAGCTCAAACGAAGTAGCGGGGGAGGGCAATGAGCAGTTCTTC. Translation gives CASSSNEVAGEGNEQFF.

J is TRBJ1-4 and V is TRBV9, with 7 bases aligning to TRBD1. The germline V gene encodes CDR1 SGDLS and CDR2 YYNGEE. V dropped 4 bases and J dropped 5; count of bases not matched to a gene: 20. The CDR3 runs to 19 residues. CDR3 coding DNA: TGTGCCAGCAGCTCAGAAGATATGATTACCGGGACAGACAATGAAAAACTGTTTTTT. This gives the protein CASSSEDMITGTDNEKLFF. The whole variable domain, remainder taken from reference TRBV9 and TRBJ1-4, is DSGVTQTPKHLITATGQRVTLRCSPRSGDLSVYWYQQSLDQGLQFLIQYYNGEERAKGNILERFSAQQFPDLHSELNLSSLELGDSALYFCASSSEDMITGTDNEKLFFGSGTQLSVL.

This clone came up a few times. The chain carries TRBV14 and TRBJ2-3; D is possibly TRBD1 (6 bases). The germline CDR1 and CDR2 sequences are SGHDN and FVKESK. The CDR3 has 16 residues. Trimming cost V 1 base and J 2 bases, with 13 bases left between them. CDR3: CASSQGQARDTDTQYF. The CDR3 region has the DNA TGTGCCAGCAGCCAAGGACAGGCTCGGGACACAGATACGCAGTATTTT.

This rearrangement joins TRBV28 to TRBJ1-5; 8 positions agree with TRBD1. The CDR3 runs 24 residues. The germline CDR1 and CDR2 sequences are MDHEN and SYDVKM. V lost 6 bases and J lost 7; bases outside the gene matches: 38. This CDR3 reads CASRLTQGGPPGLLSLVSSQPQHF. CDR3 DNA: TGTGCCAGCAGATTAACACAGGGGGGGCCCCCAGGGCTCCTGTCTCTGGTCTCCTCCCAGCCCCAGCATTTT.

V and J are TRBV6-6 and TRBJ2-2; TRBD2 is a possible D gene (6 bases). The CDR3 totals 13 residues. Per the germline V gene, CDR1 is MNHNY and CDR2 is SVGAGI (reference sequence). Trimming pared 6 bases from V and 6 bases from J, leaving 11 bases between. For the CDR3, the DNA is TGTGCCAGCAGGGCTCGCGGGGCCGGGGAGCTGTTTTTT. Translation: CASRARGAGELFF.

The chain links TRBV19 to TRBJ1-1; TRBD1 matches 7 bases. The CDR3 length is 14 residues. CDR1 LNHDA and CDR2 SQIVND come from the germline V gene (reference sequence). The J segment lost 3 bases and the V segment lost 7 bases, leaving 8 bases of the junction unmatched. CDR3 in DNA: TGTGCCAGTATCAGGACAGGCGATTACACTGAAGCTTTCTTT. Residues: CASIRTGDYTEAFF.

The V call is TRBV7-2, the J call TRBJ1-2; perhaps TRBD1 as D (6 bases). The V end lost 3 bases, the J end lost 2 bases, and 10 bases lay between the germline ends. CDR3 size: 14 residues. Germline loops: CDR1 SGHTA, CDR2 FQGNSA. The CDR3 DNA follows: TGTGCCAGCAGCTTTGGCAGGGGCAACTATGGCTACACCTTC. Amino acids: CASSFGRGNYGYTF.

V gene TRBV28 combines with J gene TRBJ1-5; the D gene is possibly TRBD1 (6 bases). Germline V gene data show CDR1 as MDHEN and CDR2 as SYDVKM. Trimming removed 5 bases at V and 10 bases at J, with 18 bases between. CDR3 length equals 14 residues. CDR3 in DNA: TGTGCCAGCAGTCCGACAGGATCCATCAAACCCCAGCATTTT. As protein: CASSPTGSIKPQHF.

The rearrangement links TRBV7-9 to TRBJ1-1; 8 bases fit TRBD1. Per germline, CDR1 SEHNR and CDR2 FQNEAQ (reference sequence). V dropped 5 bases and J dropped 11; count of bases not matched to a gene: 7. This CDR3 contains 12 residues. In DNA form, the CDR3 reads TGTGCCAGCAGCGACGCAGGGGGCCGGGCTTTCTTT. Amino acid sequence: CASSDAGGRAFF.

The chain links TRBV5-1 to TRBJ2-2; D unclear. The CDR3 sequence is 15 residues long. Germline-derived CDR1 and CDR2 are SGHRS and YFSETQ. Trimming removed 4 bases from V and 0 bases from J, with 10 bases in between. The CDR3 loop is CASSPLDPNTGELFF. The CDR3 DNA sequence: TGCGCCAGCAGCCCGCTAGACCCGAACACCGGGGAGCTGTTTTTT. The whole variable domain, remainder taken from reference TRBV5-1 and TRBJ2-2, is KAGVTQTPRYLIKTRGQQVTLSCSPISGHRSVSWYQQTPGQGLQFLFEYFSETQRNKGNFPGRFSGRQFSNSRSEMNVSTLELGDSALYLCASSPLDPNTGELFFGEGSRLTVL.

The J gene is TRBJ1-3, the V gene TRBV10-1; no clear D gene. V was trimmed by 2 bases and J by 0 bases, leaving 11 bases between them. CDR1 is WNHNN and CDR2 is SYGVQD in the germline V gene (reference sequence). This CDR3 comprises 16 residues. CDR3 in amino acids: CASSEISGNSGNTIYF. For the CDR3, the DNA is TGCGCCAGCAGTGAGATTTCGGGGAACTCTGGAAACACCATATATTTT.

The genes are TRBV5-1 and TRBJ2-5; D is possibly TRBD1 (5 bases). Germline CDR1 reads SGHRS; CDR2 reads YFSETQ. V gave up 2 bases and J gave up 0 bases, with 8 bases separating them. The CDR3 loop spans 14 amino acids. CDR3 sequence: CASSFQGDQETQYF. As DNA, the CDR3 is TGCGCCAGCAGCTTCCAGGGTGACCAAGAGACCCAGTACTTC.

The gene calls are TRBV3-1 (or the pseudogene TRBV3-2) and TRBJ1-2; TRBD1 might be the D (6 bases). This CDR3 region has 14 residues. Deletions cut 0 bases from V and 2 bases from J, with 7 bases between. Germline assignment: CDR1 LGHDT and CDR2 YNNKEL (reference sequence). CDR3 region: CASSQDRGNYGYTF. For the CDR3, the DNA is TGTGCCAGCAGCCAAGACAGGGGAAACTATGGCTACACCTTC.

J is TRBJ2-2 and V is TRBV6-4; D gene ambiguous. The CDR3 is made up of 14 amino acids. CDR1 is MRHNA, CDR2 SNTAGT, per germline. The V end was cut by 5 bases, the J end by 4 bases, with 11 bases between. This CDR3 is CASSPTHGTGELFF. CDR3 nucleotides: TGTGCCAGCAGTCCTACTCATGGCACCGGGGAGCTGTTTTTT.